This T cell receptor (beta chain) stems from a study of blood T cell repertoires in COVID-19. Original processing notes: The authors estimated nucleated cell counts from reference gene primer amplification. The data were produced by immunoSEQ multiplex PCR, yet TCRdb's version contains in-frame clones alone and is incomplete. The DNA gave D and trimming, while V, J and clone size come from that table. This sample has roughly 280,000 clones, with about 85% found just once. V was clipped by 8 bases and J by 6 bases, with 19 bases between them. This CDR3 comprises 14 residues. Germline V lookup: CDR1 MNHNY, CDR2 SVGAGI (reference sequence).

The chain links TRBV6-6 to TRBJ1-1; D gene ambiguous. The source is a woman aged 45-65 years who had recovered from COVID-19. Sequencing input: PBMCs or T cells enriched from blood (not recorded which). CDR3 DNA: TGTGCCAGCGGACGGGATGGGAGTTTCGCTGAAGCTTTCTTT. Its translation is CASGRDGSFAEAFF.